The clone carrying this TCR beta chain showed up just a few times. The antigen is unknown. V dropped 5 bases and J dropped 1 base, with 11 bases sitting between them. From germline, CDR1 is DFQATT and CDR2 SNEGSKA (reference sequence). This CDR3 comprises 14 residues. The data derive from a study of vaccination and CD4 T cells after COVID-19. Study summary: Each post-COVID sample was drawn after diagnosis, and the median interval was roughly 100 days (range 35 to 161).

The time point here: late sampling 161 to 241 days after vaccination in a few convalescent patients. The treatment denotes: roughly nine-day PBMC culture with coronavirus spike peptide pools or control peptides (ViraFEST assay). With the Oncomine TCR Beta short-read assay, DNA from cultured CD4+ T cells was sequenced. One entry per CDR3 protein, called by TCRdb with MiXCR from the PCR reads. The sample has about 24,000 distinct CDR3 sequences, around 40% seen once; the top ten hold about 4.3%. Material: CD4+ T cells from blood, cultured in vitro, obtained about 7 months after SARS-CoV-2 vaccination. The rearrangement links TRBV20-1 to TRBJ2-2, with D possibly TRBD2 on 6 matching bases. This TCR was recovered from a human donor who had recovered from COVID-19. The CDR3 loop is CSARGLKNTGELFF. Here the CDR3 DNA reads TGCAGTGCTCGGGGACTCAAGAACACCGGGGAGCTGTTTTTT.